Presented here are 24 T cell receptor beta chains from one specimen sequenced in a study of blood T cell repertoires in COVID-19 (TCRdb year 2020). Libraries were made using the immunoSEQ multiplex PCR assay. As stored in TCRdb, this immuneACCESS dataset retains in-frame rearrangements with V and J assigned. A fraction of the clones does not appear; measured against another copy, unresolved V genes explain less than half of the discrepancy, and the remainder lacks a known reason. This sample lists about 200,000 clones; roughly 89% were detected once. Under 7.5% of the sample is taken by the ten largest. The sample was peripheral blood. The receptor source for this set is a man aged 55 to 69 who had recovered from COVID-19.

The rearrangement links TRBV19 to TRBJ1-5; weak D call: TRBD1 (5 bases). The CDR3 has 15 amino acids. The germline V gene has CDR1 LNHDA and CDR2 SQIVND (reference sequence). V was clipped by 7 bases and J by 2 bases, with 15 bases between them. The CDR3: CASTLRGRGNQPQHF. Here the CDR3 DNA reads TGTGCCAGTACCCTAAGGGGTCGGGGCAATCAGCCCCAGCATTTT.

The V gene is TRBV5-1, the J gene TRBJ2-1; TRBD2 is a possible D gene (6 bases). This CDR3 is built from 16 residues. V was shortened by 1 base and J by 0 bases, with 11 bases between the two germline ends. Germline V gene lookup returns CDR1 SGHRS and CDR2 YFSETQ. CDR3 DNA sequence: TGCGCCAGCAGCTTGAAGGTTAGCGGCTCCTACAATGAGCAGTTCTTC. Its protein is CASSLKVSGSYNEQFF.

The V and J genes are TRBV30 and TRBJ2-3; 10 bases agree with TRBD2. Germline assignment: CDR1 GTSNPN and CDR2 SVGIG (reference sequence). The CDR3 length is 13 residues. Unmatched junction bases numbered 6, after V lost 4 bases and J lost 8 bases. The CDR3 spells CAWINTSGVTQYF. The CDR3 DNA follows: TGTGCCTGGATTAACACTAGCGGGGTTACGCAGTATTTT.

In nucleotides, the CDR3 is TGTGCCAGCAGTTCGACAGGCCGTTCGGATACGCAGTATTTT. It encodes CASSSTGRSDTQYF. The chain carries TRBV28 and TRBJ2-3; the D gene is possibly TRBD1 (6 bases). The CDR3 sequence is 14 residues long. V was cut by 4 bases and J by 6 bases, with 14 bases left in between. The germline gives CDR1 MDHEN, CDR2 SYDVKM.

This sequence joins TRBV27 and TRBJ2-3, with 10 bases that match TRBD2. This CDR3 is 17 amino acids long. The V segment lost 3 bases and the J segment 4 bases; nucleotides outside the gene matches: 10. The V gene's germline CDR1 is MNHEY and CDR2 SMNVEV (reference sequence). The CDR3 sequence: CASSFGKEAGGPDTQYF. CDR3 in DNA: TGTGCCAGCAGTTTTGGGAAAGAAGCGGGAGGGCCAGATACGCAGTATTTT.

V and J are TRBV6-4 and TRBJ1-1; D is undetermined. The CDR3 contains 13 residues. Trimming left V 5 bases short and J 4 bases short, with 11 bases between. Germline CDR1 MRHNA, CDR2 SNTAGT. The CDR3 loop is CASSYEVGTEAFF. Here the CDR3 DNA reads TGTGCCAGCAGTTATGAGGTGGGCACTGAAGCTTTCTTT.

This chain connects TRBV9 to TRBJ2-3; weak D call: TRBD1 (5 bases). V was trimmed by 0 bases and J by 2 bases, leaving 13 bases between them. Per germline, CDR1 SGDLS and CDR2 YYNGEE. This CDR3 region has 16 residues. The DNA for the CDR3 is TGTGCCAGCAGCGTAGAGGCCAGGGCGGCCACAGATACGCAGTATTTT. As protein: CASSVEARAATDTQYF.

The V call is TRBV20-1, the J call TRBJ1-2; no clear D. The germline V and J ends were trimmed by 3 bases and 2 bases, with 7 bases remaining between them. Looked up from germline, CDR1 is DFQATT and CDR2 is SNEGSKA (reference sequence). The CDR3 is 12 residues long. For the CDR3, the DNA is TGCAGTGCTAGTCGGGGAAACTATGGCTACACCTTC. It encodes CSASRGNYGYTF.

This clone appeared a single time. CDR3: CASSINSRAANEKLFF. The CDR3 coding sequence is TGTGCCAGTAGTATAAACTCCAGGGCGGCTAATGAAAAACTGTTTTTT. V gene TRBV19 combines with J gene TRBJ1-4; possible D gene TRBD1, 5 bases. The germline gives CDR1 LNHDA, CDR2 SQIVND (reference sequence). The CDR3 covers 16 residues. V gave up 2 bases and J gave up 3 bases, with 13 bases separating them.

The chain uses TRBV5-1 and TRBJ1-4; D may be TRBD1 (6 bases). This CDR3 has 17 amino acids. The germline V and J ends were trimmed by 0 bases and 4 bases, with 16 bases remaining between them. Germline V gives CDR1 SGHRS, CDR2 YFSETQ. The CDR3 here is CASSLAPVGAGNEKLFF. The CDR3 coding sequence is TGCGCCAGCAGCTTGGCGCCCGTGGGGGCCGGTAATGAAAAACTGTTTTTT.

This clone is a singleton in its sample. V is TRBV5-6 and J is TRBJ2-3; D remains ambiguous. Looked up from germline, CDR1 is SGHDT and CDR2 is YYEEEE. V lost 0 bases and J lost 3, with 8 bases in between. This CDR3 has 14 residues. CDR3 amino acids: CASSLDLSTDTQYF. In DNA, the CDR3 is TGTGCCAGCAGCTTGGATTTGAGTACAGATACGCAGTATTTT.

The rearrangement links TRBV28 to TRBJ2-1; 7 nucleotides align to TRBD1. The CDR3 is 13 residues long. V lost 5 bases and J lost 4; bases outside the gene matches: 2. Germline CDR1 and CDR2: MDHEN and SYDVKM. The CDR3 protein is CASSTQGYNEQFF. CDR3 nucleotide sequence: TGTGCCAGCAGTACACAGGGGTACAATGAGCAGTTCTTC.

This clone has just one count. This CDR3 is CASSVGTGDYEQYF. In nucleotides, the CDR3 is TGTGCCAGCAGTGTCGGGACAGGGGACTACGAGCAGTACTTC. The chain links TRBV27 to TRBJ2-7; 10 nucleotides agree with TRBD1. The ends lost 5 bases at V and 3 bases at J; junction bases unmatched: 4. CDR3 length: 14 amino acids. CDR1 and CDR2 from the germline V gene are MNHEY and SMNVEV (reference sequence).

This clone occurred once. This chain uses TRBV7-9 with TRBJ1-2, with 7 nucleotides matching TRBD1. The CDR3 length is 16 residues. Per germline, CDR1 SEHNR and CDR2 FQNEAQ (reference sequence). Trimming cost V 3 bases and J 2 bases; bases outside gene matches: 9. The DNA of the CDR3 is TGTGCCAGCAGCTTTTGGGAGTTCAGGGGGAACTATGGCTACACCTTC. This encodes CASSFWEFRGNYGYTF.

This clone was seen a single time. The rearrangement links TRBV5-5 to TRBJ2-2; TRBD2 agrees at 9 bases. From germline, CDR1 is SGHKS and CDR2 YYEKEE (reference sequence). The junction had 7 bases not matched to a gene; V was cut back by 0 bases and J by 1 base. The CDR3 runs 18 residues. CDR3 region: CASSLGISGGRNTGELFF. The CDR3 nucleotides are TGTGCCAGCAGCTTGGGGATCAGCGGGGGGAGGAACACCGGGGAGCTGTTTTTT. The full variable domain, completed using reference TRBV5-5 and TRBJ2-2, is DAGVTQSPTHLIKTRGQQVTLRCSPISGHKSVSWYQQVLGQGPQFIFQYYEKEERGRGNFPDRFSARQFPNYSSELNVNALLLGDSALYLCASSLGISGGRNTGELFFGEGSRLTVL.

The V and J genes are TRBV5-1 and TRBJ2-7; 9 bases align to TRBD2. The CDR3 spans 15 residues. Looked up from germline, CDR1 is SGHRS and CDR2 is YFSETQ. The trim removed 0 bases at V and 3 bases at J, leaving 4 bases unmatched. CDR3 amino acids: CASSLEAGGNYEQYF. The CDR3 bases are TGCGCCAGCAGCTTGGAAGCGGGGGGAAACTACGAGCAGTACTTC.

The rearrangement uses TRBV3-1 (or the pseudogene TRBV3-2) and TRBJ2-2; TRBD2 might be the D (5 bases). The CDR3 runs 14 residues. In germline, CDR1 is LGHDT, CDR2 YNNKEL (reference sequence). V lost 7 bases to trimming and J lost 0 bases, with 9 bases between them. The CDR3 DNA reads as TGTGCCAGCACAAGCGGCGCGAACACCGGGGAGCTGTTTTTT. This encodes CASTSGANTGELFF.

Written as DNA, the CDR3 is TGCGCCAGCAGCCAAAGGAGCGGGACCTCGGTAGATACGCAGTATTTT. It encodes CASSQRSGTSVDTQYF. The chain couples TRBV4-1 to TRBJ2-3; 7 nucleotides agree with TRBD2. The germline CDR1 and CDR2 sequences are MGHRA and YSYEKL. The CDR3 is 16 amino acids. Trimming cost V 2 bases and J 5 bases; bases outside gene matches: 10.

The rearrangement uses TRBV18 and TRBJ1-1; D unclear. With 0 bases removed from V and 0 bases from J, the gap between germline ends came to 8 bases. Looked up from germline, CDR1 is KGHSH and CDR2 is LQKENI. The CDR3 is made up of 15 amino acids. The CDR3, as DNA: TGTGCCAGCTCACCACCGGCGGGCATGAACACTGAAGCTTTCTTT. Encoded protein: CASSPPAGMNTEAFF. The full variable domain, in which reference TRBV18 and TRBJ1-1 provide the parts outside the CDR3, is NAGVMQNPRHLVRRRGQEARLRCSPMKGHSHVYWYRQLPEEGLKFMVYLQKENIIDESGMPKERFSAEFPKEGPSILRIQQVVRGDSAAYFCASSPPAGMNTEAFFGQGTRLTVV.

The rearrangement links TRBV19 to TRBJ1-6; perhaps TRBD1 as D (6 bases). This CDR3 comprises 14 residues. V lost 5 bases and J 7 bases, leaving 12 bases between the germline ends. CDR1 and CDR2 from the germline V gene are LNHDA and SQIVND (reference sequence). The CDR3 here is CASSFRGENSPLHF. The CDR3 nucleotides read TGTGCCAGTAGTTTCAGGGGTGAGAATTCACCCCTCCACTTT.

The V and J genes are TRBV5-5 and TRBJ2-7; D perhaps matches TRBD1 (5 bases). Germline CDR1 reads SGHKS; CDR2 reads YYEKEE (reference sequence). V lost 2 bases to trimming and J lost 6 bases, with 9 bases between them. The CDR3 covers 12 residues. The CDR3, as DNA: TGTGCCAGCAGCTTAGGACATCCCGAGCAGTACTTC. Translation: CASSLGHPEQYF.

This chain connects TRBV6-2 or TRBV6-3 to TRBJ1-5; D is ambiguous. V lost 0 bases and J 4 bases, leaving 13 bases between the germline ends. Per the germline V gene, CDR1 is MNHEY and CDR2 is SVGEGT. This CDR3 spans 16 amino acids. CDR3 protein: CASSYSSGLTNQPQHF. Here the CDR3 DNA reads TGTGCCAGCAGTTACTCGTCAGGACTTACAAATCAGCCCCAGCATTTT.

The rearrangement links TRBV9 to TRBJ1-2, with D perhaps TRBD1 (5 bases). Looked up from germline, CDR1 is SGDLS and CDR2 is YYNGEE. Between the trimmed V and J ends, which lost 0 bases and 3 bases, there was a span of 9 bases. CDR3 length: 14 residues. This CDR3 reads CASSVGPGDYGYTF. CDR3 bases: TGTGCCAGCAGCGTAGGGCCGGGGGACTATGGCTACACCTTC.

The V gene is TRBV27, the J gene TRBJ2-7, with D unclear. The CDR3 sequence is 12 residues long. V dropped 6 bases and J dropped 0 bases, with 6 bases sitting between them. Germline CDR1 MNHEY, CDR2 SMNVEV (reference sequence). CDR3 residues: CASSPVSYEQYF. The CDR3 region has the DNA TGTGCCAGCAGCCCCGTCTCCTACGAGCAGTACTTC.